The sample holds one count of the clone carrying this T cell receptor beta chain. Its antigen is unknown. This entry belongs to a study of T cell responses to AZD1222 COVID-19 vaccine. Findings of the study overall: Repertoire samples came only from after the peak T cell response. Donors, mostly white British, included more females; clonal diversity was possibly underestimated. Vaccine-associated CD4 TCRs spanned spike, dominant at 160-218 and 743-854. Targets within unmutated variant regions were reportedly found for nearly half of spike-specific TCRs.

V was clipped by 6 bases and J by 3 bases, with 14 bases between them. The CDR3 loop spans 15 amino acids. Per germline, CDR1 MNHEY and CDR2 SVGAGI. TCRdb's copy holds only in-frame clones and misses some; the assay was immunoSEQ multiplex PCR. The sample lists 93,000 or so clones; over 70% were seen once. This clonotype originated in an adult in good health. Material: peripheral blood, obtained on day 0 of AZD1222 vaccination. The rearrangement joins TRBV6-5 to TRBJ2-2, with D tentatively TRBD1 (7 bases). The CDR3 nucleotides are TGTGCCAGCAGACCCAGGGGGGTGGACACCGGGGAGCTGTTTTTT. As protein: CASRPRGVDTGELFF.